These 10 T cell receptor beta chains were sequenced from one sample in a study of tumor and adjacent non-tumor tissue in lung cancer. RNA was extracted from bulk tissue without any cell sorting. This non-tumor lung sample came from over 3 cm beyond the tumor edge. The library came from three nested PCR rounds adapted from ARM-PCR protocols. TCRdb processed the multiplex PCR reads anew with MiXCR; each CDR3 protein has one entry. The sample contains roughly 70,000 distinct CDR3 sequences, around 70% of which appear only once. The sample was distant non-tumor lung tissue. These receptors all come from a woman aged 45-65 years with non-small cell lung cancer.

This clonotype was seen many times. V usage is TRBV6-1 and J usage is TRBJ1-5; possible D gene TRBD1, 6 bases. Germline V lookup: CDR1 MNHNS, CDR2 SASEGT. V lost 7 bases and J 1 base, leaving 20 bases between the germline ends. CDR3 length: 17 residues. The CDR3 DNA reads as TGTGCCAGCAAGGATTGGGACAAGGGTTGGAGCAATCAGCCCCAGCATTTT. This codes for CASKDWDKGWSNQPQHF.

The CDR3 sequence: CASSSLPGGRDTYEQYF. CDR3 sequence (DNA): TGTGCCAGCAGCTCCCTCCCTGGGGGACGGGACACGTACGAGCAGTACTTC. V gene TRBV7-8 combines with J gene TRBJ2-7; perhaps TRBD1 as D (6 bases). V gave up 4 bases and J gave up 4 bases, with 23 bases separating them. This CDR3 has 17 residues. CDR1 and CDR2 from the germline V gene are SGHVS and FQNEAQ.

Regarding this clonotype: This may come from a read error, since a much larger clone is one base off. J is TRBJ2-1 and V is TRBV20-1, with TRBD1 matching over 9 bases. Germline CDR1 and CDR2: DFQATT and SNEGSKA (reference sequence). This CDR3 comprises 15 residues. Trimming took 8 bases from V and 4 from J; bases not matched to a gene: 12. In DNA, the CDR3 is TGCAGTACTCCACTGGGGACAGGGAGATACAATGAGCAGTTCTTC. Encoded protein: CSTPLGTGRYNEQFF.

This clonotype was found many times. The chain joins TRBV11-2 to TRBJ2-1, with D hard to call. The V end was cut by 0 bases, the J end by 10 bases, with 10 bases between. The germline V gene has CDR1 SGHAT and CDR2 FQNNGV. The CDR3 is 13 amino acids. CDR3 coding DNA: TGTGCCAGCAGCTTAGAGTGGGCAGCCGAGCAGTTCTTC. Protein: CASSLEWAAEQFF.

Details on this clonotype: Mismatch with germline at one junction end may stem from a read error. V usage is TRBV6-5 and J usage is TRBJ1-2; 8 bases are a match to TRBD1. The CDR3 consists of 15 residues. Germline CDR1 MNHEY, CDR2 SVGAGI. The DNA of the CDR3 is TGTGTCAGCAGTTACCTGGGGGACAGGCGAAATGGCTACACCTTC. It codes for CVSSYLGDRRNGYTF.

This clonotype was seen more than once but under ten times. V and J are TRBV28 and TRBJ2-7; no clear D gene. Trimming took off 3 bases at V and 0 bases at J, with 12 bases between the two ends. Germline lookup yields CDR1 MDHEN and CDR2 SYDVKM. The CDR3 contains 15 residues. CDR3 loop: CASSFSRTVSYEQYF. As DNA, the CDR3 is TGTGCCAGCAGTTTTTCGAGGACGGTCTCCTACGAGCAGTACTTC.

Here the CDR3 DNA reads TGCGCCAGCAGCCAAAGGGGGGGTATCTCTGCAGACACCATATATTTT. Its translation: CASSQRGGISADTIYF. The chain couples TRBV4-1 to TRBJ1-3; possible D gene TRBD1, 6 bases. The length of the CDR3 is 16 residues. In germline, CDR1 is MGHRA, CDR2 YSYEKL. V shed 2 bases and J shed 8 bases, with 19 bases lying between them.

This chain connects TRBV11-2 to TRBJ2-1; D gene unclear. This CDR3 spans 12 amino acids. The V and J ends lost 5 bases and 16 bases respectively, with 18 bases between them. Germline V gene lookup returns CDR1 SGHAT and CDR2 FQNNGV. The CDR3 loop reads CASSLLDNGQFF. The CDR3 DNA reads as TGTGCCAGCAGCCTATTAGACAATGGGCAATTCTTC.

A word on this clonotype: Given a much more abundant clone one base away, this may be a read error. V is TRBV20-1 and J is TRBJ2-1; perhaps TRBD1 as D (5 bases). The CDR3 is made up of 13 amino acids. Germline V gives CDR1 DFQATT, CDR2 SNEGSKA (reference sequence). V shed 8 bases and J shed 6 bases, with 17 bases lying between them. The CDR3 reads CSTTDTVANEQFF. The DNA for the CDR3 is TGCAGTACTACGGACACGGTAGCCAATGAGCAGTTCTTC.

About this clonotype: This could be a read error, since a much larger clone is one nucleotide away. The chain is built from TRBV20-1 and TRBJ2-7, with 7 nucleotides matching TRBD2. Looked up from germline, CDR1 is DFQATT and CDR2 is SNEGSKA (reference sequence). CDR3 size: 14 residues. The junction had 8 bases not matched to a gene; V was cut back by 6 bases and J by 0 bases. CDR3 nucleotide sequence: TGCAGTGCCTACCCCCTAGCGGACTCCTACGAGCAGTACTTC. Translated, it gives CSAYPLADSYEQYF.